The entry that follows covers one T cell receptor (beta chain) sequence. In the original analysis: Estimated nucleated cell counts came from reference gene primer amplification. Some clones are missing from TCRdb's copy, which holds only in-frame ones; the method was immunoSEQ multiplex PCR. V, J and clone size are taken as reported in that table, and D and trimming were inferred from the DNA itself. The sample holds about 10,000 clones, approximately 88% seen once. The record originates from a study of blood T cell repertoires in COVID-19. The CDR3 loop spans 12 amino acids. Trimming left V 7 bases short and J 1 base short, with 7 bases between. Germline V gene data show CDR1 as SGHRS and CDR2 as YFSETQ.

Sequencing used peripheral blood. The chain links TRBV5-1 to TRBJ2-3; D remains ambiguous. The source of this sequence is a human donor in a cohort sampled during active COVID-19. The CDR3 region is CASSRGTDTQYF. The CDR3 DNA reads as TGCGCCAGCTCCCGGGGCACAGATACGCAGTATTTT.